This passage covers 3 T cell receptor beta chains from one sample sequenced in a study of T cells after posttransplantation cyclophosphamide. Assay: immunoSEQ multiplex PCR; the TCRdb copy retains only in-frame clones and omits some. This repertoire shows 400 to 550 clones, 80% to 90% found once; its top ten account for more than 4.5%. Sequenced input: gut tissue. The receptors were sampled from a man between 45 and 60 years old.

This chain links TRBV7-2 with TRBJ2-3; TRBD1 matches at 8 bases. J was trimmed by 4 bases and V by 3 bases; bases with no gene match: 6. The V gene's germline CDR1 is SGHTA and CDR2 FQGNSA. The CDR3 has 15 residues. The CDR3 protein is CASSFGQGHSDTQYF. The CDR3, as DNA: TGTGCCAGCAGCTTCGGACAGGGACATTCAGATACGCAGTATTTT.

Turning to this clone: This same CDR3 is encoded by further DNA sequences in the sample. The gene calls are TRBV19 and TRBJ1-3; unclear D gene. Germline V gene data show CDR1 as LNHDA and CDR2 as SQIVND (reference sequence). The germline V and J ends were trimmed by 2 bases and 2 bases, with 13 bases remaining between them. CDR3 length: 16 residues. The CDR3 loop is CASSITRGDAGNTIYF. CDR3 DNA: TGTGCCAGTAGTATAACGCGAGGAGATGCTGGAAACACCATATATTTT.

This clone was observed once. V is TRBV6-5 and J is TRBJ2-3; possibly TRBD1 for D (5 bases). The CDR3 runs 14 residues. V lost 6 bases, J lost 1 base, and 11 bases lay in between. Germline V gene lookup returns CDR1 MNHEY and CDR2 SVGAGI. This CDR3 is CASSPKQGTDTQYF. The CDR3 nucleotides are TGTGCCAGCAGCCCGAAACAGGGCACAGATACGCAGTATTTT.